The clone carrying this T cell receptor beta chain was recorded a few times. After extraction with the RNeasy kit, about 0.5 to 1 ug of the RNA was reverse transcribed using random hexamers. The CDR3 of TCR beta was amplified by immunoSEQ multiplex PCR across 54 Vbeta and 13 Jbeta. TCRdb fed the immunoSEQ multiplex PCR reads into MiXCR, producing one record per CDR3 protein. This sample yields 120,000 to 150,000 distinct CDR3 sequences, of which around 94% are seen a single time; roughly 0.083% belongs to the top ten. This sample is drawn from a study of CD8 T cells in Susac syndrome. The origin of this receptor is a human donor in good health. Sequences were obtained from CD4+ T cells from PBMCs.

The CDR3 loop reads CASSLDTSTDTQYF. In DNA form, the CDR3 reads TGTGCCAGCAGTTTGGACACAAGCACAGATACGCAGTATTTT. The gene calls are TRBV6-2 or TRBV6-3 and TRBJ2-3; perhaps TRBD1 as D (5 bases). This CDR3 has 14 amino acids. The germline gives CDR1 MNHEY, CDR2 SVGEGT. Trimming removed 4 bases from V and 0 bases from J, with 8 bases in between.